This passage covers 3 T cell receptor beta chains from one sample sequenced in a study of T-cell reconstitution after alpha-beta-depleted transplantation in children. As it was prepared, the TCRbeta library received unique molecular identifiers. TCRdb re-derived calls from the PCR reads in MiXCR, one entry per CDR3 protein. This table holds over 550,000 distinct CDR3 sequences, roughly a tenth found once. The specimen was PBMCs from the stem cell graft donor, collected from the stem cell graft. The receptors shown here come from a human donor who donated a stem cell graft to a child with acute myeloid leukemia.

This clonotype was counted ten times or more. The chain combines TRBV3-1 with TRBJ2-7, with unresolved D. The germline gives CDR1 LGHDT, CDR2 YNNKEL (reference sequence). The CDR3 length is 16 residues. V was trimmed by 1 base and J by 0 bases, leaving 13 bases between them. The CDR3 DNA sequence: TGTGCCAGCAGCCAAGGTGGACCCTGGAGCTCCTACGAGCAGTACTTC. Its translation is CASSQGGPWSSYEQYF.

This clonotype was found many times. The chain recombines TRBV7-3 with TRBJ2-1, with a tentative D call TRBD2 (6 bases). V lost 5 bases to trimming and J lost 4 bases, with 15 bases between them. Per the germline V gene, CDR1 is SGHTA and CDR2 is FQGTGA. This CDR3 is 15 amino acids long. CDR3 amino acids: CASSPVGGQYNEQFF. The CDR3 region has the DNA TGTGCCAGCAGCCCGGTGGGAGGTCAATACAATGAGCAGTTCTTC.

The V call is TRBV5-1, the J call TRBJ2-3; tentative D call: TRBD2 (5 bases). This CDR3 comprises 15 residues. V lost 5 bases to trimming and J lost 3 bases, with 16 bases between them. Germline assignment: CDR1 SGHRS and CDR2 YFSETQ. CDR3 nucleotide sequence: TGCGCCAGCAGAGTAGCGATGGGAGCGACAGATACGCAGTATTTT. It specifies CASRVAMGATDTQYF.